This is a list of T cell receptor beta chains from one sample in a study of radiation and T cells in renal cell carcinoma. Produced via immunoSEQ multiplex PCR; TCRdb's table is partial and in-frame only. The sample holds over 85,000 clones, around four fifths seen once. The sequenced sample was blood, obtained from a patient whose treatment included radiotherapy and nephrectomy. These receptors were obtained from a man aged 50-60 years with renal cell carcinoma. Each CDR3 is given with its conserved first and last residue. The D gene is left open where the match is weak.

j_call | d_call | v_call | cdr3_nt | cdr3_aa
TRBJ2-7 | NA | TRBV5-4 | TGTGCCAGCAGCCCCGGGACATTGAACTCCTACGAGCAGTACTTC | CASSPGTLNSYEQYF
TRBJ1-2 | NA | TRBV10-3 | TGTGCCATCAGTGATGGCCTCTATGGCTACACCTTC | CAISDGLYGYTF
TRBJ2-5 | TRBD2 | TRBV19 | TGTGCCAGTAGTCCGCGGACTAGCGGGAACGAAGAGACCCAGTACTTC | CASSPRTSGNEETQYF
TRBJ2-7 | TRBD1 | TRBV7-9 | TGTGCCAGCAGTTGGACACGACAGGGGATCTACGAGCAGTACTTC | CASSWTRQGIYEQYF
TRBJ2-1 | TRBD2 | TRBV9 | TGTGCCAGCAGCGTAAGACTAGCGGATTACAATGAGCAGTTCTTC | CASSVRLADYNEQFF
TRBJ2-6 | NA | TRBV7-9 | TGTGCCAGCAGCCATCCCGGGAGAGCCTCTGGGGCCAACGTCCTGACTTTC | CASSHPGRASGANVLTF
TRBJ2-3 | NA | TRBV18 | TGTGCCAGCTCACCACCGTTGACAGATACGCAGTATTTT | CASSPPLTDTQYF
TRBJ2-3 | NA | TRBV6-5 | TGTGCCAGCAGTTACTCGTTCTACACAGATACGCAGTATTTT | CASSYSFYTDTQYF
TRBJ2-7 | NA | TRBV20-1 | TGCAGTGCTAGTCCTCGAATCGAGCAGTACTTC | CSASPRIEQYF
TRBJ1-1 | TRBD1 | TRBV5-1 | TGCGCCAGCAGCGCTCAGACAGGGGTGGGGACTGAAGCTTTCTTT | CASSAQTGVGTEAFF